Presented here are 3 T cell receptor beta chains from one specimen sequenced in a study of T cell changes during pregnancy in multiple sclerosis (dated 2019 in TCRdb). The protocol used for the library was the immunoSEQ multiplex PCR assay. TCRdb obtained this table from immuneACCESS and retained in-frame rearrangements with V and J assigned. These tables miss some clones; where compared with another copy, unresolved V genes account for less than half of the shortfall, and the remainder is unexplained. In all, the sample holds approximately 88,000 clones, and around 94% of those were seen once. Clones ranked in the top ten supply roughly 3% of the sample. Sequences were derived from peripheral blood, sampled in the first trimester of pregnancy. Receptors originate from a female donor with multiple sclerosis, enrolled in a pregnancy study.

The CDR3 spells CSATRGLETQYF. Here the CDR3 DNA reads TGCAGCGCTACTCGGGGGTTAGAGACCCAGTACTTC. V gene TRBV29-1 combines with J gene TRBJ2-5, with D maybe TRBD2 (6 bases). Trimming took off 7 bases at V and 4 bases at J, with 13 bases between the two ends. CDR1 and CDR2 (germline): SQVTM, ANQGSEA. CDR3 length: 12 residues.

This sequence joins TRBV25-1 and TRBJ2-7; tentative D call: TRBD2 (5 bases). The germline V gene encodes CDR1 MGHDK and CDR2 SYGVNS. Trimming pared 3 bases from V and 3 bases from J, leaving 12 bases between. The CDR3 runs to 14 residues. As DNA, the CDR3 is TGTGCCAGCAGTGACAGCCGCGGGTACTACGAGCAGTACTTC. Its protein product is CASSDSRGYYEQYF.

The count of this clone is one. The chain is built from TRBV5-1 and TRBJ2-3; 9 nucleotides line up with TRBD2. V lost 4 bases, J lost 0 bases, and 3 bases stayed unmatched. The CDR3 runs 15 residues. Germline V lookup: CDR1 SGHRS, CDR2 YFSETQ. The CDR3 spells CASSKTSGSTDTQYF. CDR3 DNA sequence: TGCGCCAGCAGCAAGACTAGCGGCAGCACAGATACGCAGTATTTT.